The clone carrying this T cell receptor beta chain occurred a few times. The data were taken from a study of blood T cells in healthy people across ages. The second PCR ran about 6 to 12 cycles with a sample-barcoded 5' primer and J-beta primers. CDR3-containing paired-end reads numbering at least 2.5 million came from each sample. TCRdb reanalysed the 5' RACE reads using MiXCR and keeps one entry per CDR3 protein. This sample has hundreds of thousands of distinct CDR3 sequences; under 45% occur once, and the top ten carry roughly 19%. The CDR3 has 16 amino acids. The V and J ends lost 3 bases and 6 bases, in that order; junction bases with no gene match: 10.

The V gene is TRBV12-3 or TRBV12-4, the J gene TRBJ2-1; 8 nucleotides line up with TRBD2. The sequencing sample was made of blood. This sequence was found in a man aged 60 to 69 in good health. The CDR3 region has the DNA TGTGCCAGCAGTTTCCCCGGGAGGGATCTGATCAATGAGCAGTTCTTC. It yields the protein CASSFPGRDLINEQFF.